Presented here are 29 T cell receptor beta chains from one specimen sequenced in a study of T-cell reconstitution after alpha-beta-depleted transplantation in children. Researchers prepared the TCRbeta library using unique molecular identifiers, the study reports. In TCRdb, the PCR reads were re-called with MiXCR into one record per CDR3 protein. The data show approximately 980,000 distinct CDR3 sequences, about 29% seen once. The material was PBMCs, mostly from graft donor cells, obtained 360 days after TCRalphabeta/CD19-depleted stem cell transplant. Every receptor here comes from a boy younger than two who had a stem cell transplant for SCID, so the T cells may come from the graft donor.

This clonotype was seen a few times. This chain links TRBV5-1 with TRBJ1-1; a possible D gene is TRBD1 (5 bases). The CDR3 totals 15 residues. V was pared by 4 bases and J by 4 bases, with 17 bases between. Germline loops: CDR1 SGHRS, CDR2 YFSETQ. In nucleotides, the CDR3 is TGCGCCAGCAGCCCACTGGGGGGGGTTGGCACTGAAGCTTTCTTT. Residues: CASSPLGGVGTEAFF.

The CDR3 reads CSVESPDRGIYGYTF. The DNA for the CDR3 is TGCAGCGTTGAGTCCCCGGACAGGGGAATCTATGGCTACACCTTC. The chain is built from TRBV29-1 and TRBJ1-2; 9 bases are shared with TRBD1. In germline, CDR1 is SQVTM, CDR2 ANQGSEA. Losses at the gene ends were 3 bases for V and 4 bases for J; bases not matched to a gene: 9. The CDR3 spans 15 residues.

The rearrangement links TRBV25-1 to TRBJ2-1; D call uncertain. This CDR3 contains 16 residues. Germline CDR1 and CDR2: MGHDK and SYGVNS. The V end lost 4 bases, the J end lost 8 bases, and 21 bases lay between the germline ends. The CDR3 region has the DNA TGTGCCAGCAGTGGATCTCAACTCTCCATCACGGATGAGCAGTTCTTC. It codes for CASSGSQLSITDEQFF. Full variable domain (outside the CDR3, taken from reference TRBV25-1 and TRBJ2-1): EADIYQTPRYLVIGTGKKITLECSQTMGHDKMYWYQQDPGMELHLIHYSYGVNSTEKGDLSSESTVSRIRTEHFPLTLESARPSHTSQYLCASSGSQLSITDEQFFGPGTRLTVL.

The chain combines TRBV27 with TRBJ2-2, with D unresolved. The CDR3 consists of 14 residues. Germline loops: CDR1 MNHEY, CDR2 SMNVEV (reference sequence). Trimming stripped 8 bases from V and 3 bases from J, with 13 bases between. The CDR3 DNA reads TGTGCCAGCTCACGAGGACCTTACACCGGGGAGCTGTTTTTT. This translates into CASSRGPYTGELFF.

This clonotype came up a few times. The chain recombines TRBV12-3 or TRBV12-4 with TRBJ2-7; 10 nucleotides agree with TRBD2. J was trimmed by 3 bases and V by 5 bases; bases with no gene match: 7. CDR3 length equals 15 residues. Here the CDR3 DNA reads TGTGCCAGCAGTGCCGGGCAGCGGGGGGGCTACGAGCAGTACTTC. Translation gives CASSAGQRGGYEQYF.

The V call is TRBV3-1, the J call TRBJ2-1, with D tentatively TRBD1 (6 bases). Germline CDR1 reads LGHDT; CDR2 reads YNNKEL (reference sequence). With 5 bases removed from V and 4 bases from J, the gap between germline ends came to 18 bases. CDR3 length: 16 amino acids. CDR3 coding DNA: TGTGCCAGCAGCAGTTTATGGCAGGGGAGTTACAATGAGCAGTTCTTC. This sequence encodes CASSSLWQGSYNEQFF.

The table lists this clonotype with a few counts. The chain has TRBV12-3 or TRBV12-4 and TRBJ1-5, with a weak D call TRBD1 (5 bases). The CDR3 is made up of 14 amino acids. Between the trimmed V and J ends, which lost 4 bases and 4 bases, there was a span of 11 bases. CDR3 nucleotides: TGTGCCAGCAGTTATGGACACCAAAATCAGCCCCAGCATTTT. This translates into CASSYGHQNQPQHF.

This clonotype was seen more than once but under ten times. The chain uses TRBV6-5 and TRBJ2-3; no reliable D call. The CDR3 is 15 residues long. Germline V CDR1 and CDR2: MNHEY, SVGAGI. Trimming left V 0 bases short and J 4 bases short, with 11 bases between. The CDR3 region has the DNA TGTGCCAGCAGTTACTCGCTCTCTCGGCCAGATACGCAGTATTTT. Protein product: CASSYSLSRPDTQYF.

This clonotype was counted between two and nine times. The chain couples TRBV6-2 or TRBV6-3 to TRBJ2-1, with 9 bases fitting TRBD2. This CDR3 is 19 amino acids long. CDR1 and CDR2 (germline): MNHEY, SVGEGT. The junction had 16 bases not matched to a gene; V was cut back by 7 bases and J by 0 bases. In DNA, the CDR3 is TGTGCCAGCACCACTAGTCGTAGCGGGGGCCAAAGCTCCTACAATGAGCAGTTCTTC. Its protein product is CASTTSRSGGQSSYNEQFF.

Only a few counts were recorded for this clonotype. The chain uses TRBV7-6 and TRBJ1-1; D gene uncertain. There are 14 residues in the CDR3. V lost 2 bases, J lost 12 bases, and 19 bases lay in between. Germline V CDR1 and CDR2: SGHVS, FNYEAQ. The chain's CDR3 is CASSLKGGNLLPFF. CDR3 sequence (DNA): TGTGCCAGCAGCTTAAAGGGAGGGAATTTGTTGCCTTTCTTT.

This CDR3 is CSAREPGGNTEAFF. The CDR3, as DNA: TGCAGTGCTAGAGAACCGGGAGGGAACACTGAAGCTTTCTTT. The chain uses TRBV20-1 and TRBJ1-1; unclear D gene. The V end lost 0 bases, the J end lost 1 base, and 9 bases lay between the germline ends. Germline assignment: CDR1 DFQATT and CDR2 SNEGSKA (reference sequence). This CDR3 has 14 amino acids.

The chain links TRBV7-9 to TRBJ1-3; D is undetermined. Germline CDR1 reads SEHNR; CDR2 reads FQNEAQ (reference sequence). V gave up 2 bases and J gave up 2 bases, with 7 bases separating them. The CDR3 has 14 residues. This chain's CDR3 is CASSLSVAGNTIYF. In DNA, the CDR3 is TGTGCCAGCAGCTTAAGTGTCGCTGGAAACACCATATATTTT.

In this sample, this clonotype turned up a few times. V usage is TRBV10-3 and J usage is TRBJ2-3, with a tentative D call TRBD2 (6 bases). This CDR3 comprises 17 residues. Germline CDR1 ENHRY, CDR2 SYGVKD. Trimming removed 4 bases at V and 4 bases at J, with 21 bases between. In DNA, the CDR3 is TGTGCCATCAGTGCCAGTGAGAACCACTTAGCGGCAGATACGCAGTATTTT. As protein: CAISASENHLAADTQYF.

In its sample, this clonotype was seen a few times. The V gene is TRBV20-1, the J gene TRBJ2-7; 7 bases map to TRBD1. The CDR3 is made up of 15 amino acids. Trimming removed 1 base from V and 0 bases from J; junction bases left unmatched: 6. CDR1 and CDR2 from the germline V gene are DFQATT and SNEGSKA (reference sequence). The CDR3 reads CSARVKTGSSYEQYF. The CDR3 DNA sequence: TGCAGTGCTAGAGTAAAGACAGGGAGCTCCTACGAGCAGTACTTC.

The chain links TRBV4-1 to TRBJ2-2, with D possibly matching TRBD2 (5 bases). The V gene's germline CDR1 is MGHRA and CDR2 YSYEKL. This CDR3 is built from 15 residues. V lost 2 bases, J lost 6 bases, and 13 bases lay in between. The CDR3 DNA follows: TGCGCCAGCAGCCAACCATGGAGGTTCCCCGGGGAGCTGTTTTTT. The encoded protein is CASSQPWRFPGELFF.

This rearrangement joins TRBV20-1 to TRBJ2-7; 7 bases are shared with TRBD1. CDR3 length equals 13 residues. Germline CDR1 DFQATT, CDR2 SNEGSKA (reference sequence). The trim removed 6 bases at V and 2 bases at J, leaving 7 bases unmatched. The CDR3 loop is CSARRQGPYEQYF. Written as DNA, the CDR3 is TGCAGTGCGCGCAGACAGGGCCCCTACGAGCAGTACTTC.

This chain connects TRBV20-1 to TRBJ1-1; no definite D call. Germline CDR1 DFQATT, CDR2 SNEGSKA (reference sequence). V lost 0 bases to trimming and J lost 2 bases, with 10 bases between them. The CDR3 has 14 residues. For the CDR3, the DNA is TGCAGTGCTAGAGATTTGGGCGTTAACACTGAAGCTTTCTTT. Residues: CSARDLGVNTEAFF.

The CDR3: CASSVEWTGGGELFF. CDR3 coding DNA: TGTGCCAGCAGCGTAGAGTGGACCGGAGGCGGGGAGCTGTTTTTT. The chain uses TRBV9 and TRBJ2-2, with D maybe TRBD2 (5 bases). The length of the CDR3 is 15 residues. Germline-derived CDR1 and CDR2 are SGDLS and YYNGEE. Trimming cost V 0 bases and J 7 bases, with 13 bases left between them.

In its sample, this clonotype was seen many times. The chain carries TRBV7-8 and TRBJ2-7, with unresolved D. CDR1 and CDR2 (germline): SGHVS, FQNEAQ. Trimming took off 1 base at V and 3 bases at J, with 13 bases between the two ends. CDR3 size: 15 residues. The CDR3 sequence is CASSLELGNSYEQYF. The DNA of the CDR3 is TGTGCCAGCAGCTTAGAGTTGGGAAATAGCTACGAGCAGTACTTC.

The chain recombines TRBV5-1 with TRBJ2-1, with TRBD2 identical over 10 bases. V lost 4 bases, J lost 10 bases, and 8 bases stayed unmatched. CDR1 and CDR2 from the germline V gene are SGHRS and YFSETQ. This CDR3 has 14 residues. DNA for the CDR3: TGCGCCAGCAGCCTGAAACTAGCGGGGAGGGAGCAGTTCTTC. Its translation: CASSLKLAGREQFF.

The chain has TRBV7-2 and TRBJ2-5; unclear D gene. Trimming removed 3 bases at V and 2 bases at J, with 13 bases between. CDR1 and CDR2 (germline): SGHTA, FQGNSA. There are 15 residues in the CDR3. The CDR3 DNA reads TGTGCCAGCAGCTTTAGGAATCGTCTACAAGAGACCCAGTACTTC. Translation gives CASSFRNRLQETQYF.

Here the CDR3 DNA reads TGCAGTGCTAGCCTGGACAGGGGCGACACTGAAGCTTTCTTT. Residues: CSASLDRGDTEAFF. The chain links TRBV20-1 to TRBJ1-1; TRBD1 aligns across 9 bases. J was trimmed by 3 bases and V by 3 bases; bases with no gene match: 5. The CDR3 covers 14 residues. In germline, CDR1 is DFQATT, CDR2 SNEGSKA (reference sequence).

The rearrangement links TRBV2 to TRBJ1-4; 12 positions match TRBD1. The CDR3 contains 17 residues. V shed 7 bases, J shed 4 bases, and the junction held 10 bases outside the gene matches. CDR1 is SNHLY, CDR2 FYNNEI, per germline. Here the CDR3 DNA reads TGTGCCAGCATCGGAGGGGACAGGGGGCCTGGTAATGAAAAACTGTTTTTT. Translated, it gives CASIGGDRGPGNEKLFF. Variable domain in full (rest from reference TRBV2 and TRBJ1-4): EPEVTQTPSHQVTQMGQEVILRCVPISNHLYFYWYRQILGQKVEFLVSFYNNEISEKSEIFDDQFSVERPDGSNFTLKIRSTKLEDSAMYFCASIGGDRGPGNEKLFFGSGTQLSVL.

V gene TRBV9 combines with J gene TRBJ2-5, with D perhaps TRBD1 (6 bases). CDR1 and CDR2 (germline): SGDLS, YYNGEE. V lost 2 bases and J 3 bases, leaving 20 bases between the germline ends. The CDR3 is 17 amino acids. The CDR3 nucleotides read TGTGCCAGCAGCGTCGGACTCGGGACACCCCTCGAAGAGACCCAGTACTTC. This gives the protein CASSVGLGTPLEETQYF.

This clonotype was picked up a small number of times. As DNA, the CDR3 is TGTGCCAGCTCACCCCGGACAGGGTGGAATGAGCAGTTCTTC. Protein product: CASSPRTGWNEQFF. The chain uses TRBV18 and TRBJ2-1, with 8 bases that match TRBD1. Germline CDR1 and CDR2: KGHSH and LQKENI. Trimming took 3 bases from V and 7 from J; bases not matched to a gene: 5. This CDR3 has 14 residues.

This clonotype showed up just a few times. The V call is TRBV6-2 or TRBV6-3, the J call TRBJ2-1; 8 positions match TRBD1. Germline CDR1 and CDR2: MNHEY and SVGEGT. Trimming removed 8 bases from V and 14 bases from J; junction bases left unmatched: 11. CDR3 length: 12 amino acids. This CDR3 reads CASGRSRDRKFF. The CDR3 coding sequence is TGTGCCAGCGGAAGATCGAGGGACAGGAAGTTCTTC.

This clonotype has just a few counts. This sequence joins TRBV7-2 and TRBJ1-1; a weak D match, TRBD1 (6 bases). The CDR3 is made up of 15 amino acids. Germline CDR1 is SGHTA and CDR2 is FQGNSA. V was clipped by 0 bases and J by 6 bases, with 14 bases between them. The CDR3, as DNA: TGTGCCAGCAGCTTAGCGCCCACAGGGCCCGCTGAAGCTTTCTTT. Amino acids: CASSLAPTGPAEAFF.

The chain combines TRBV28 with TRBJ2-7; D not certain. Deletions cut 3 bases from V and 1 base from J, with 13 bases between. The CDR3 is 15 residues long. Germline values: CDR1 MDHEN, CDR2 SYDVKM. CDR3 nucleotides: TGTGCCAGCAGTTTGCCGAGTGTCGGGTCCTACGAGCAGTACTTC. The encoded protein is CASSLPSVGSYEQYF.

The rearrangement uses TRBV2 and TRBJ1-1; D might be TRBD1 (6 bases). The germline gives CDR1 SNHLY, CDR2 FYNNEI. This CDR3 spans 11 amino acids. Trimming took 6 bases from V and 7 from J, leaving 9 bases between them. As DNA, the CDR3 is TGTGCCAGCAGGGCCAGGGGTGAAGCTTTCTTT. It encodes CASRARGEAFF.